This T cell receptor beta chain is from a study of cytomegalovirus exposure and HLA in healthy donors. Across the whole study: As released early, the data held roughly 85 million unique TCRs from HLA-typed donors.

The PCR made use of 60 Vbeta and 13 Jbeta primers. Only in-frame clones appear in the TCRdb table, and some are missing; sequencing was by immunoSEQ multiplex PCR. The listing records about 62,000 clones. With respect to this clone: Its antigen remains unknown.

Study results and limitations: For most TCR sequences rarity was the rule, although some public TCRs occurred in many donors. Excluded: some indistinguishable V segments such as TRBV6-2 and TRBV6-3.

The germline gives CDR1 LGHNA, CDR2 YNFKEQ. The CDR3 totals 15 residues. V lost 4 bases and J lost 1, with 10 bases in between. The origin of this receptor is a man aged 30 to 39 in good health and CMV-seropositive. Input material: PBMCs. The chain carries TRBV4-2 and TRBJ1-4, with unresolved D. CDR3 in DNA: TGTGCCAGCAGCCCTACCTCGGGAACTAATGAAAAACTGTTTTTT. It specifies CASSPTSGTNEKLFF.